This T cell receptor (beta chain) was documented in a study of OX40 agonist ivuxolimab in advanced cancers. The germline V gene has CDR1 MGHRA and CDR2 YSYEKL. Trimming removed 4 bases at V and 2 bases at J, with 18 bases between. The CDR3 loop spans 18 amino acids. Only in-frame clones appear in the TCRdb table, and some are missing; sequencing was by immunoSEQ multiplex PCR. Among 66,000 or so clones listed, 77% were seen once. The sequencing used CD4+ or CD8+ T cells sorted from blood, collected in a trial of the OX40 agonist ivuxolimab. The sequence was collected from an adult with an advanced solid tumor such as melanoma, head and neck, liver or kidney cancer. J is TRBJ2-6 and V is TRBV4-1; D perhaps matches TRBD2 (7 bases). CDR3 sequence reads: CASSPGVGGAAGANVLTF. Written as DNA, the CDR3 is TGCGCCAGCAGCCCAGGGGTGGGGGGGGCTGCTGGGGCCAACGTCCTGACTTTC.